A selection of T cell receptor beta chains follows, all from one sample in a study of CD8 T cells in Susac syndrome. One entry per CDR3 protein, called by TCRdb with MiXCR from the immunoSEQ multiplex PCR reads. The repertoire includes 120,000 to 150,000 distinct CDR3 sequences, around 94% of them detected once, and approximately 0.09% sits in the top ten. Sequenced material: CD4+ T cells from PBMCs. The receptors derive from a human donor in good health. Both conserved end residues are part of each CDR3. A D gene is named only where the DNA matches it firmly. Clone size appears in some rows only: once, few, many, or a class for an expanded clone.

D gene,clone size,V gene,J gene,CDR3 DNA,CDR3 protein
NA,NA,TRBV29-1,TRBJ2-7,TGCAGCGTAAACCGGGACGGCACCTACGAGCAGTACTTC,CSVNRDGTYEQYF
NA,NA,TRBV2,TRBJ1-2,TGTGCCAGCAGCCCTCGAAGGGTAGAGGCTAACTATGGCTACACCTTC,CASSPRRVEANYGYTF
NA,NA,TRBV29-1,TRBJ1-2,TGCAGCGTTGAAGGTCAAGACAGGATCTATGGCTACACCTTC,CSVEGQDRIYGYTF
TRBD2,NA,TRBV3-1,TRBJ2-5,TGTGCCAGCAGTCCGAACGCTAGCGGGAGGTTCCAGTACTTC,CASSPNASGRFQYF
NA,NA,TRBV18,TRBJ1-2,TGTGCCAGCTCACCCGGTATCGGCCCTTATGGCTACACCTTC,CASSPGIGPYGYTF
NA,NA,TRBV5-1,TRBJ1-1,TGCGCCAGCAGCTCCCAGGTGGTGCCCCAATCTGAAGCTTTCTTT,CASSSQVVPQSEAFF
NA,once,TRBV24-1,TRBJ1-2,TGTGCCACCAGTGACCTGAACTATGGCTACACCTTC,CATSDLNYGYTF
TRBD1,NA,TRBV25-1,TRBJ2-2,TGTGCCAGCAGTGATCCCCCAGGGGGCACCCACCAGAAATCGAACACCGGGGAGCTGTTTTTT,CASSDPPGGTHQKSNTGELFF
TRBD2,NA,TRBV7-8,TRBJ2-1,TGTGCCAGCAGCTCCCGACTAGCGGGAGGGCTTATGAGCTCCTACAATGAGCAGTTCTTC,CASSSRLAGGLMSSYNEQFF
TRBD1,NA,TRBV10-3,TRBJ2-7,TGTGCCATCAGTGAGTCAGGAGACAGGGGATACGAGCAGTACTTC,CAISESGDRGYEQYF
NA,once,TRBV6-6,TRBJ1-1,TGTGCCAGCAGCCGTTCGGGACGGGCTGAAGCTTTCTTT,CASSRSGRAEAFF
NA,NA,TRBV5-1,TRBJ1-1,TGCGCCAGCAGCTTGGTTGGGACCGTGAACACTGAAGCTTTCTTT,CASSLVGTVNTEAFF
NA,NA,TRBV6-6,TRBJ1-2,TGTGCCAGCAGTTACTCCCCCGGGGTGGACTATGGCTACACCTTC,CASSYSPGVDYGYTF
NA,few,TRBV6-2/TRBV6-3,TRBJ2-7,TGTGCCAGCAAGGCGGAGCCGGTCACCTACGAGCAGTACTTC,CASKAEPVTYEQYF
TRBD2,NA,TRBV4-2,TRBJ2-1,TGTGCCAGCAGCCAAGATCACCGGACTAGCTCGTACAATGAGCAGTTCTTC,CASSQDHRTSSYNEQFF
NA,NA,TRBV7-9,TRBJ2-7,TGTGCCAGCAGCTTAGAGGCCGCCGGGTTGCAGTACTTC,CASSLEAAGLQYF
NA,NA,TRBV7-9,TRBJ2-7,TGTGCCAGCACAAACAGGGTGAGCTACGAGCAGTACTTC,CASTNRVSYEQYF
NA,NA,TRBV2,TRBJ2-1,TGTGCCAGCAGTGATGGGGGACGGTTCAGCTCCTACAATGAGCAGTTCTTC,CASSDGGRFSSYNEQFF
NA,NA,TRBV29-1,TRBJ1-1,TGCAGCGTTGGGTTTCTCCTGAACACTGAAGCTTTCTTT,CSVGFLLNTEAFF
TRBD1,few,TRBV9,TRBJ2-7,TGTGCCAGCAGCCCCCGGACAGGGGCCTACGAGCAGTACTTC,CASSPRTGAYEQYF
NA,NA,TRBV5-4,TRBJ2-1,TGTGCCAGCAGCTTCGGCGGGGCCTCGAGCTCCTACAATGAGCAGTTCTTC,CASSFGGASSSYNEQFF
NA,NA,TRBV29-1,TRBJ2-7,TGCAGCGTTGTTCGGGGCAGGGGAGGGGAGCAGTACTTC,CSVVRGRGGEQYF
TRBD2,NA,TRBV4-2,TRBJ2-5,TGTGCCAGCAGCCAAGAACTAGCGGGAGGTCGGGAGACCCAGTACTTC,CASSQELAGGRETQYF
NA,once,TRBV7-9,TRBJ2-3,TGTGCCAGCAGCTTAGGGGTTGGGTCGGATACGCAGTATTTT,CASSLGVGSDTQYF
NA,NA,TRBV28,TRBJ2-1,TGTGCCAGCAGTCCCGTGGGGCCCTACAATGAGCAGTTCTTC,CASSPVGPYNEQFF
TRBD1,NA,TRBV27,TRBJ2-1,TGTGCCAGCAGTACCCTGGGACAGGGGGTATCATATGAGCAGTTCTTC,CASSTLGQGVSYEQFF
NA,NA,TRBV2,TRBJ2-7,TGTGCCAGCAGCCCCGGGACACCCATCTCCTACGAGCAGTACTTC,CASSPGTPISYEQYF
NA,NA,TRBV6-2/TRBV6-3,TRBJ1-1,TGTGCCAGCAGTTATTCCCAAACAGATTACACTGAAGCTTTCTTT,CASSYSQTDYTEAFF
TRBD2,NA,TRBV9,TRBJ2-1,TGTGCCAGCAGCGTAGGGGGAGGGGCAGGGAATGAGCAGTTCTTC,CASSVGGGAGNEQFF
NA,NA,TRBV6-2/TRBV6-3,TRBJ1-1,TGTGCCAGCAGTGAGAGGGGATTTGAAGCTTTCTTT,CASSERGFEAFF
NA,NA,TRBV20-1,TRBJ2-1,TGCAGTGCTAGTAGGGGGAGCGGCTCCTACAATGAGCAGTTCTTC,CSASRGSGSYNEQFF
NA,NA,TRBV20-1,TRBJ1-5,TGCAGTGCTACGGTGGTCGTAGGAGAAAATCAGCCCCAGCATTTT,CSATVVVGENQPQHF
NA,NA,TRBV5-1,TRBJ2-1,TGCGCCAGCAGCTTTTCCATTGAGCAGTTCTTC,CASSFSIEQFF
NA,NA,TRBV12-3/TRBV12-4,TRBJ1-5,TGTGCCAGCAGTTATCAGGTTCATCAGCCCCAGCATTTT,CASSYQVHQPQHF
NA,NA,TRBV10-3,TRBJ1-1,TGTGCCATCAGGGAGACAGAGGGCACTGAAGCTTTCTTT,CAIRETEGTEAFF
NA,NA,TRBV24-1,TRBJ1-2,TGTGCCACCAGTCACCCTACAGGGTATGGCTACACCTTC,CATSHPTGYGYTF
NA,NA,TRBV5-6,TRBJ2-1,TGTGCCAGCAGCACCTGGGGGGTCTCCTACAATGAGCAGTTCTTC,CASSTWGVSYNEQFF
NA,NA,TRBV24-1,TRBJ2-5,TGTGCCACCAGTGCCCCCGGGGGGACCCAGTACTTC,CATSAPGGTQYF
NA,NA,TRBV6-5,TRBJ2-3,TGTGCCAGCAGCTACCGCGGTTCCTACACAGATACGCAGTATTTT,CASSYRGSYTDTQYF
NA,NA,TRBV6-2/TRBV6-3,TRBJ1-2,TGTGCCAGCAGCGACGGATTGAACTATGGCTACACCTTC,CASSDGLNYGYTF
TRBD1,NA,TRBV2,TRBJ1-5,TGTGCCAGCAACGGACAGGGGGAGAATCAGCCCCAGCATTTT,CASNGQGENQPQHF
NA,NA,TRBV28,TRBJ1-2,TGTGCCAGCAGTGTATACCTGCGGGGGAGCCATGGCTACACCTTC,CASSVYLRGSHGYTF
NA,NA,TRBV29-1,TRBJ2-1,TGCAGCGTTGACCGGGTTGGCTCCTACAATGAGCAGTTCTTC,CSVDRVGSYNEQFF
NA,NA,TRBV5-4,TRBJ2-7,TGTGCCAGCAGCCTCGGGACCTTGAGCTCCTACGAGCAGTACTTC,CASSLGTLSSYEQYF
NA,NA,TRBV20-1,TRBJ1-5,TGCAGTGCTTTAACGAGCGTGGTGAATCAGCCCCAGCATTTT,CSALTSVVNQPQHF
NA,NA,TRBV3-1,TRBJ1-2,TGTGCCAGCAGCGACCGGGGGGGAGTCACCTTC,CASSDRGGVTF
NA,NA,TRBV9,TRBJ2-5,TGTGCCAGCAGCGTAGCTGGGACGGAGACCCAGTACTTC,CASSVAGTETQYF
NA,NA,TRBV11-2,TRBJ2-3,TGTGCCAGCAGCTCCCTGCTGGGCGGGCACACAGATACGCAGTATTTT,CASSSLLGGHTDTQYF
TRBD1,NA,TRBV12-3/TRBV12-4,TRBJ1-2,TGTGCCAGCAGTGTCGGGACAGTCTATGGCTACACCTTC,CASSVGTVYGYTF
TRBD2,NA,TRBV5-4,TRBJ2-7,TGTGCCAGCAGCCCGCGACTAGCGGGAGGGCCCAACGAGCAGTACTTC,CASSPRLAGGPNEQYF
TRBD2,NA,TRBV5-1,TRBJ2-1,TGCGCCAGCAGCTTGACGGGGACTAGTAGCAATGAGCAGTTCTTC,CASSLTGTSSNEQFF
TRBD1,NA,TRBV19,TRBJ2-7,TGTGCCAGTAGTCCCAGGGGGCGATACGAGCAGTACTTC,CASSPRGRYEQYF
NA,NA,TRBV23-1,TRBJ2-7,TGCGCCAGCAGTCAGCGGCTAGCCTACGAGCAGTACTTC,CASSQRLAYEQYF
TRBD2,NA,TRBV29-1,TRBJ2-2,TGCAGCGTTGGGCGAGCGGGAGGGCCTGGCGGGGAGCTGTTTTTT,CSVGRAGGPGGELFF
TRBD2,NA,TRBV24-1,TRBJ2-1,TGTGCCACCAGTGGGAGCGGGACCTACAATGAGCAGTTCTTC,CATSGSGTYNEQFF